The clone carrying this TCR gamma chain was counted between two and nine times. The record originates from a study of gamma-delta chains in newborns, infants, children. Study in general: Innate gammadelta T cells reportedly expand polyclonally right after birth, driven by microbial exposure, per the title.

The V and J ends lost 3 bases and 6 bases, in that order; junction bases with no gene match: 5. Germline-derived CDR1 and CDR2 are GITISATS and ISYDGTV (reference sequence). This CDR3 spans 16 amino acids. TCRdb reapplied CATT to the reads. The sample includes about 1,300 gamma-chain clones, roughly 67% of them seen just once. Sequenced sample: blood. The J gene is TRGJP, the V gene TRGV9. The J gene, missing from TCRdb, was assigned here through DNA to germline matching. This receptor was identified in a child who was a newborn, infant or young child, either healthy, febrile or measles-vaccinated (not recorded which). The CDR3 reads CALWEITELGKKIKVF. The CDR3 DNA reads as TGTGCCTTGTGGGAGATTACAGAGTTGGGCAAAAAAATCAAGGTATTT.